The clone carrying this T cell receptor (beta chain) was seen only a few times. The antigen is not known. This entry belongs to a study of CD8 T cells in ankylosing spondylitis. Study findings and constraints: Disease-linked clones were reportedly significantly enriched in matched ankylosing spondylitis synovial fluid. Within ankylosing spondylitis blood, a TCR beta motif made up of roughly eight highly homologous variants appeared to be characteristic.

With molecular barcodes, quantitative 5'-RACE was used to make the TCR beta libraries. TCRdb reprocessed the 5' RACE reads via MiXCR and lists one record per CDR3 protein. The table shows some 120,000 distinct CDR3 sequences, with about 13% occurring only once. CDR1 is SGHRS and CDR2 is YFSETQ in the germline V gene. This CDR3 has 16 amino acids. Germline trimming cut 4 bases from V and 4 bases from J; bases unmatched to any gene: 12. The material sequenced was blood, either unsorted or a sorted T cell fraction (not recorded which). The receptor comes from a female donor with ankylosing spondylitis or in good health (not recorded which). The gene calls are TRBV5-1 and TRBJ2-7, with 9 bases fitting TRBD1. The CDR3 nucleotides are TGCGCCAGCAGCCTTACCGGGACAGGGTCTTCTTACGAGCAGTACTTC. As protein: CASSLTGTGSSYEQYF.